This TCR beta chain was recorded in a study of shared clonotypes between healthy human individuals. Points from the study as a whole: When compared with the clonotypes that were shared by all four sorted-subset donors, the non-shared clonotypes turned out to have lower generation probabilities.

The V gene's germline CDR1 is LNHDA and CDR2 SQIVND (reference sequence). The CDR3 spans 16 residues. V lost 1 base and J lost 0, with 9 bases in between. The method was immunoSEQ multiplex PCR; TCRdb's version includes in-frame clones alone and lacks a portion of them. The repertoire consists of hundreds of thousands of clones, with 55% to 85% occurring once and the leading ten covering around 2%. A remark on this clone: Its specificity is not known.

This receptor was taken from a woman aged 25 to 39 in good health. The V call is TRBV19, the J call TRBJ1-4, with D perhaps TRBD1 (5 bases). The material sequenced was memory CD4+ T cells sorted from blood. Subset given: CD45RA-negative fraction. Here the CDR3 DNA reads TGTGCCAGTAGTATAGCAGGGTATGCAACTAATGAAAAACTGTTTTTT. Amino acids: CASSIAGYATNEKLFF.